These 14 T cell receptor beta chains share one sample of origin, sequenced in a study of shared clonotypes between healthy human individuals. Some clones are missing from TCRdb's copy, which holds only in-frame ones; the method was immunoSEQ multiplex PCR. Of 2,100,000 or so clones detected, roughly 95% appear once; the ten largest clones hold around 0.13%. Sequencing was done on a sample of naive CD4+ T cells sorted from blood. Subset indicated: CD45RA+ positively selected. The origin of the receptors is a man younger than 35 in good health.

J is TRBJ1-1 and V is TRBV14; D ambiguous. V lost 0 bases and J 7 bases, leaving 9 bases between the germline ends. Germline lookup yields CDR1 SGHDN and CDR2 FVKESK. The CDR3 is made up of 13 amino acids. CDR3: CASSQDVRFEAFF. CDR3 DNA sequence: TGTGCCAGCAGCCAAGATGTTCGGTTTGAAGCTTTCTTT.

The rearrangement uses TRBV6-1 and TRBJ2-5, with D possibly matching TRBD1 (6 bases). The CDR3 spans 14 residues. Germline CDR1 reads MNHNS; CDR2 reads SASEGT. The V gene lost 2 bases and the J gene lost 5 bases, with 12 bases spanning the gap. CDR3 in amino acids: CASSEITGRETQYF. CDR3 DNA: TGTGCCAGCAGTGAAATCACAGGGCGGGAGACCCAGTACTTC.

The genes are TRBV6-1 and TRBJ2-1; TRBD1 matches 8 bases. Germline V gives CDR1 MNHNS, CDR2 SASEGT. With V trimmed by 7 bases and J by 2 bases, 4 bases remained unmatched. The CDR3 runs to 14 residues. The chain's CDR3 is CASTWDRTYNEQFF. The CDR3 DNA reads as TGTGCCAGCACATGGGACAGGACCTACAATGAGCAGTTCTTC.

The chain carries TRBV7-7 and TRBJ2-1; TRBD2 might be the D (5 bases). Germline CDR1 reads SSHAT; CDR2 reads FNYEAQ (reference sequence). This CDR3 region has 13 residues. The CDR3 region is CSSGLTSYNEQFF. CDR3 DNA sequence: TGTTCATCCGGACTGACCTCCTACAATGAGCAGTTCTTC.

V gene TRBV7-9 combines with J gene TRBJ1-2; TRBD1 matches 7 bases. This CDR3 spans 12 amino acids. The trim removed 11 bases at V and 4 bases at J, leaving 7 bases unmatched. Germline V CDR1 and CDR2: SEHNR, FQNEAQ (reference sequence). Written as DNA, the CDR3 is TGTGCCGCACACAGGGGCGGCTATGGCTACACCTTC. The encoded protein is CAAHRGGYGYTF.

V gene TRBV5-6 combines with J gene TRBJ2-5; no firm D call. The CDR3 has 14 residues. The germline V gene has CDR1 SGHDT and CDR2 YYEEEE. Trimming stripped 4 bases from V and 6 bases from J, with 16 bases between. Here the CDR3 reads CASSGHALEQTQYF. The CDR3 DNA sequence: TGTGCCAGCAGCGGGCATGCATTAGAACAGACCCAGTACTTC.

The chain is built from TRBV5-6 and TRBJ2-3, with unresolved D. The germline V and J ends were trimmed by 2 bases and 3 bases, with 7 bases remaining between them. The germline V gene has CDR1 SGHDT and CDR2 YYEEEE. The CDR3 extends over 13 amino acids. CDR3 DNA sequence: TGTGCCAGCAGCTTCCAGTTGACAGATACGCAGTATTTT. Its translation: CASSFQLTDTQYF.

For the CDR3, the DNA is TGCGCCAGCAGAACAGGGGAGTGGTCCGGAAACATTCAGTACTTC. Translation gives CASRTGEWSGNIQYF. This sequence joins TRBV10-2 and TRBJ2-4; 7 nucleotides match TRBD1. Trimming at V came to 6 bases and at J to 6 bases, leaving 11 bases not matched to a gene. Germline V gene sequence: CDR1 WSHSY, CDR2 SAAADI. This CDR3 has 15 amino acids.

V gene TRBV11-2 combines with J gene TRBJ2-5; D possibly corresponds to TRBD1 (6 bases). The CDR3 has 15 amino acids. The V end was cut by 5 bases, the J end by 2 bases, with 15 bases between. The germline V gene has CDR1 SGHAT and CDR2 FQNNGV. The CDR3 here is CASSPAGVQQETQYF. CDR3 nucleotides: TGTGCCAGCAGCCCAGCAGGGGTCCAACAAGAGACCCAGTACTTC. Full variable domain (remainder filled in from reference TRBV11-2 and TRBJ2-5): EAGVAQSPRYKIIEKRQSVAFWCNPISGHATLYWYQQILGQGPKLLIQFQNNGVVDDSQLPKDRFSAERLKGVDSTLKIQPAKLEDSAVYLCASSPAGVQQETQYFGPGTRLLVL.

This sequence joins TRBV10-3 and TRBJ1-1, with D perhaps matching TRBD1 (5 bases). CDR3 length: 13 residues. Deletions cut 6 bases from V and 3 bases from J, with 11 bases between. The germline V gene encodes CDR1 ENHRY and CDR2 SYGVKD. CDR3 protein: CAISPGGDTEAFF. The CDR3 DNA is TGTGCCATCAGCCCTGGGGGTGACACTGAAGCTTTCTTT.

The count of this clone is one. At the DNA level, this CDR3 is encoded by other sequences in the same sample as well. The chain has TRBV18 and TRBJ2-7, with D uncertain. The CDR3 is 12 amino acids. Germline assignment: CDR1 KGHSH and CDR2 LQKENI. Trimming shortened V by 3 bases and J by 4 bases, and 7 bases separated the two germline ends. CDR3 sequence reads: CASSPDRYEQYF. CDR3 DNA: TGTGCCAGCTCACCTGATCGGTACGAGCAGTACTTC.

The rearrangement uses TRBV11-2 and TRBJ2-1, with no clear D. Germline V gene sequence: CDR1 SGHAT, CDR2 FQNNGV. CDR3 length equals 16 residues. Between the trimmed V and J ends, which lost 0 bases and 2 bases, there was a span of 11 bases. The CDR3, as DNA: TGTGCCAGCAGCTTAGAACCGGTTTATACCTACAATGAGCAGTTCTTC. This codes for CASSLEPVYTYNEQFF.

This chain connects TRBV6-4 to TRBJ1-1; TRBD1 matches at 8 bases. The V gene's germline CDR1 is MRHNA and CDR2 SNTAGT. CDR3 length: 15 amino acids. With 6 bases clipped from V and 2 bases from J, the junction kept 8 bases outside the gene matches. The CDR3 protein is CASRIQGGVNTEAFF. CDR3 bases: TGTGCCAGCAGGATACAGGGGGGCGTTAACACTGAAGCTTTCTTT.

V is TRBV7-2 and J is TRBJ1-3, with D unresolved. Germline V lookup: CDR1 SGHTA, CDR2 FQGNSA. CDR3 length: 16 residues. V was cut by 5 bases and J by 0 bases, with 14 bases left in between. The CDR3 region is CASSPGPTSSGNTIYF. The DNA for the CDR3 is TGTGCCAGCAGCCCAGGACCGACGAGCTCTGGAAACACCATATATTTT.